This T cell receptor (beta chain) derives from a study of T cells after yellow fever vaccination. Study overall: SMART-Seq v4 Ultra Low Input prepared libraries from low-cell fractions. Study conclusions and caveats: Repertoires sorted by FACS could include abundant clonotypes that are contaminants from the bulk population. Post-booster reappearance was seen for most primary-vaccination clones (nearly 97% CD4, 75% to 90% CD8).

TCRdb reprocessed the 5' RACE reads via MiXCR and lists one record per CDR3 protein. The sample consists of some 110,000 distinct CDR3 sequences, roughly 6.7% of them appearing once. CDR3 length: 13 amino acids. The germline V gene encodes CDR1 SGHAT and CDR2 FQNNGV. With 4 bases removed from V and 6 bases from J, the gap between germline ends came to 11 bases. This clonotype was seen repeatedly, ten times or more. The antigen is unknown. The source is a man between 18 and 29 years old who received the YFV17D yellow fever vaccine. The chain links TRBV11-2 to TRBJ2-3; no reliable D call. Material: CD4+ T cells sorted from PBMCs, obtained 9 to 11 days after the first yellow fever vaccination. As DNA, the CDR3 is TGTGCCAGCAGCTGGGCCCCCCCCGATACGCAGTATTTT. Protein sequence: CASSWAPPDTQYF.